The clone carrying this T cell receptor beta chain was counted between two and nine times. Its antigen is as yet unknown. V lost 3 bases and J lost 8, with 7 bases in between. Germline CDR1 reads SEHNR; CDR2 reads FQNEAQ (reference sequence). The CDR3 has 12 amino acids. CD4+ cell separation produced CD45RA+ naive and CD45RA-negative memory subsets. The data derive from a study of shared clonotypes between healthy human individuals. Overall study findings and caveats: Clonotypes which were not shared had lower generation probabilities than clonotypes that all four donors shared.

Generated by immunoSEQ multiplex PCR, the TCRdb table keeps only in-frame clones and is missing some. The sample lists 600,000 to 700,000 clones; around 73% were seen once. The specimen was memory CD4+ T cells sorted from blood. The subset denotes: CD45RA-negative fraction. The clonotype was recovered from a young woman in good health. The chain carries TRBV7-9 and TRBJ1-4; the D is unclear. CDR3 sequence: CASSFPGEKLFF. In DNA, the CDR3 is TGTGCCAGCAGCTTCCCGGGGGAAAAACTGTTTTTT.